This TCR beta chain was found in a study of CD8+CD57+ T cells in acquired aplastic anemia. Study-wide context: Mean DNA quantity obtained from sorted CD4+ and CD8+ cells was 3.2 ug. Points from the study as a whole: Significance was not reached for CD8+ Simpson's diversity between patients and controls. Researchers report that around 31 CD8+ CDR3 sequences appeared in both patients and controls.

TCR beta VDJ and CDR3 were profiled, and genomic DNA was the template. TCRdb recomputed calls from the reads with MiXCR, one row per CDR3 protein. Of 120,000 or so distinct CDR3 sequences detected, about 40% appear once; the ten largest clones hold around 2.7%. The patients chosen for sequencing had shown expansion of CD8+CD57+ cells (detected by flow cytometry). Each patient gave a blood sample that was collected before any therapy had been received. Losses at the gene ends were 5 bases for V and 2 bases for J; bases not matched to a gene: 10. The CDR3 covers 16 residues. Looked up from germline, CDR1 is SGHTA and CDR2 is FQGNSA. The sample holds many counts of this clonotype. Its antigen is currently unknown.

This clonotype was obtained from a human donor with aplastic anemia. The V gene is TRBV7-2, the J gene TRBJ1-1, with 8 positions matching TRBD1. Sequenced material: sorted CD4+, CD8+, or CD8+CD57+ T cells (not recorded which) from PBMCs. The CDR3 sequence: CASSTRTGQGNTEAFF. CDR3 sequence (DNA): TGTGCCAGCAGCACCCGAACAGGACAGGGAAACACTGAAGCTTTCTTT. Together with reference TRBV7-2 and TRBJ1-1, the CDR3 gives the full variable domain: GAGVSQSPSNKVTEKGKDVELRCDPISGHTALYWYRQSLGQGLEFLIYFQGNSAPDKSGLPSDRFSAERTGGSVSTLTIQRTQQEDSAVYLCASSTRTGQGNTEAFFGQGTRLTVV.